The subject of this entry is one T cell receptor beta chain. This entry comes from a study of OX40 agonist ivuxolimab in advanced cancers. Germline assignment: CDR1 MDHEN and CDR2 SYDVKM. Trimming removed 7 bases from V and 2 bases from J; junction bases left unmatched: 7. The CDR3 has 15 amino acids. Sequencing was performed with immunoSEQ multiplex PCR; in TCRdb, only in-frame clones are kept and a portion is missing. The sample has around 95,000 clones; about 91% are singletons. The chain carries TRBV28 and TRBJ1-3; TRBD1 agrees at 8 bases. This TCR came from an adult with an advanced solid tumor such as melanoma, head and neck, liver or kidney cancer. The sample was CD4+ or CD8+ T cells sorted from blood, taken in a trial of the OX40 agonist ivuxolimab. CDR3 coding DNA: TGTGCCAGCACAGGGGGCAGGATAACTGGAAACACCATATATTTT. It specifies CASTGGRITGNTIYF.